Below, 10 T cell receptor beta chains from the same sample are listed, as sequenced in a study of blood T cell repertoires in COVID-19. Data came from immunoSEQ multiplex PCR; TCRdb stores just in-frame clones and leaves some out. Counted here are fewer than 85,000 clones, around 90% occurring once; the ten biggest clones make up around 1%. Sequencing was carried out using peripheral blood. The receptor source for this set is a woman between 50 and 59 years old in a cohort sampled during active COVID-19.

V is TRBV25-1 and J is TRBJ1-2; 11 bases fit TRBD1. The CDR3 loop spans 13 amino acids. The germline V gene has CDR1 MGHDK and CDR2 SYGVNS. Germline trimming cut 9 bases from V and 3 bases from J; bases unmatched to any gene: 3. The CDR3 protein is CARRGQGDYGYTF. The CDR3 DNA sequence: TGTGCCAGAAGGGGACAGGGGGACTATGGCTACACCTTC.

The rearrangement links TRBV7-3 to TRBJ2-1; 7 nucleotides agree with TRBD2. Germline CDR1 reads SGHTA; CDR2 reads FQGTGA. J lost 5 bases, V lost 3 bases, and 4 bases had no gene match. The CDR3 extends over 14 amino acids. For the CDR3, the DNA is TGTGCCAGCAGCTTTAGCGGGCCTGACAATGAGCAGTTCTTC. The encoded protein is CASSFSGPDNEQFF.

The rearrangement links TRBV5-1 to TRBJ1-4; no clear D. The V end lost 4 bases, the J end lost 0 bases, and 13 bases lay between the germline ends. Germline values: CDR1 SGHRS, CDR2 YFSETQ. CDR3 length: 16 amino acids. The CDR3 here is CASSPVGRATNEKLFF. The CDR3 DNA is TGCGCCAGCAGCCCCGTCGGGCGGGCAACTAATGAAAAACTGTTTTTT. Combining the CDR3 with reference TRBV5-1 and TRBJ1-4 gives the whole variable domain KAGVTQTPRYLIKTRGQQVTLSCSPISGHRSVSWYQQTPGQGLQFLFEYFSETQRNKGNFPGRFSGRQFSNSRSEMNVSTLELGDSALYLCASSPVGRATNEKLFFGSGTQLSVL.

This chain uses TRBV11-2 with TRBJ1-2, with 7 bases aligning to TRBD1. Unmatched junction bases numbered 4, after V lost 4 bases and J lost 5 bases. The CDR3 contains 13 residues. Germline-derived CDR1 and CDR2 are SGHAT and FQNNGV. In nucleotides, the CDR3 is TGTGCCAGCAGCTACCGGGACAGATATGGCTACACCTTC. Its translation: CASSYRDRYGYTF.

V usage is TRBV10-3 and J usage is TRBJ1-2; D is possibly TRBD1 (5 bases). Trimming pared 4 bases from V and 2 bases from J, leaving 5 bases between. The CDR3 consists of 12 residues. Per germline, CDR1 ENHRY and CDR2 SYGVKD. The CDR3 region has the DNA TGTGCCATCAGTGCAGGGAACTATGGCTACACCTTC. Protein sequence: CAISAGNYGYTF.

This chain connects TRBV28 to TRBJ2-2; D may be TRBD2 (5 bases). CDR1 is MDHEN and CDR2 is SYDVKM in the germline V gene. Trimming took off 5 bases at V and 2 bases at J, with 12 bases between the two ends. The CDR3 contains 15 residues. CDR3 DNA: TGTGCCAGCAGTCTTGGACTTTTCAACACCGGGGAGCTGTTTTTT. This translates into CASSLGLFNTGELFF.

This clone was counted only a few times. V usage is TRBV24-1 and J usage is TRBJ1-2; 8 bases agree with TRBD1. The germline V gene encodes CDR1 KGHDR and CDR2 SFDVKD. The CDR3 has 15 residues. V was pared by 5 bases and J by 8 bases, with 12 bases of the junction left unmatched. For the CDR3, the DNA is TGTGCCACCAGTGCCCCATCGGCGGCAGGGGGCGGCTACACCTTC. Its translation: CATSAPSAAGGGYTF.

This chain uses TRBV5-4 with TRBJ1-1, with 7 bases fitting TRBD1. The CDR3 loop spans 12 amino acids. Germline CDR1 SGHNT, CDR2 YYREEE (reference sequence). V gave up 4 bases and J gave up 8 bases; unmatched junction bases: 5. The CDR3 loop reads CASSPQGREAFF. As DNA, the CDR3 is TGTGCCAGCAGCCCACAGGGGCGGGAAGCTTTCTTT.

The chain uses TRBV3-1 (or the pseudogene TRBV3-2) and TRBJ2-5; possibly TRBD1 for D (6 bases). This CDR3 region has 14 residues. Germline V CDR1 and CDR2: LGHDT, YNNKEL (reference sequence). V gave up 1 base and J gave up 3 bases, with 9 bases separating them. For the CDR3, the DNA is TGTGCCAGCAGCCAAGCAACAGGGAAAGAGACCCAGTACTTC. This sequence encodes CASSQATGKETQYF.

This sequence joins TRBV12-3 or TRBV12-4 and TRBJ1-1; possible D gene TRBD1, 5 bases. CDR3 size: 13 residues. The V end was cut by 6 bases, the J end by 10 bases, with 18 bases between. The CDR3 nucleotides are TGTGCCAGCAGCCTACAGTTAGCAGGGCGAGCTTTCTTT. Translation gives CASSLQLAGRAFF.